A single sample gave rise to the 29 T cell receptor beta chains below, sequenced in a study of Tregs in tolerant kidney transplant recipients. Only in-frame clones appear in the TCRdb table, and some are missing; sequencing was by immunoSEQ multiplex PCR. Of roughly 66,000 clones listed, roughly 89% are singletons. Sequences were derived from CD8+ T cells from blood, sampled before the transplant. All receptors come from a human donor who received a combined kidney and bone marrow transplant.

The chain combines TRBV27 with TRBJ2-1, with TRBD1 as a possible D gene (5 bases). Between the trimmed V and J ends, which lost 1 base and 0 bases, there was a span of 10 bases. CDR1 is MNHEY, CDR2 SMNVEV, per germline (reference sequence). This CDR3 has 16 amino acids. CDR3 sequence: CASSLWGESSYNEQFF. CDR3 sequence (DNA): TGTGCCAGCAGTTTATGGGGCGAAAGCTCCTACAATGAGCAGTTCTTC.

The chain carries TRBV6-1 and TRBJ2-5; weak D call: TRBD1 (5 bases). V dropped 4 bases and J dropped 5 bases, with 14 bases sitting between them. The germline gives CDR1 MNHNS, CDR2 SASEGT. This CDR3 comprises 14 residues. CDR3 region: CASSVLSGYETQYF. CDR3 coding DNA: TGTGCCAGCAGTGTATTATCAGGGTACGAGACCCAGTACTTC.

This clone came up a few times. J is TRBJ2-5 and V is TRBV11-2, with D perhaps matching TRBD2 (5 bases). CDR3 size: 15 residues. V was shortened by 2 bases and J by 5 bases, with 15 bases between the two germline ends. The germline gives CDR1 SGHAT, CDR2 FQNNGV. CDR3 bases: TGTGCCAGCAGCTTAAGTGTCAGCACGGGGGAGACCCAGTACTTC. It translates to CASSLSVSTGETQYF.

The CDR3 is CATSSPSGRADEQFF. The CDR3 region has the DNA TGTGCCACCAGCAGCCCCTCTGGCAGGGCCGATGAGCAGTTCTTC. The chain joins TRBV15 to TRBJ2-1; D possibly corresponds to TRBD1 (5 bases). Germline-derived CDR1 and CDR2 are LNHNV and YYDKDF (reference sequence). V was clipped by 3 bases and J by 8 bases, with 17 bases between them. There are 15 residues in the CDR3.

The J gene is TRBJ2-1, the V gene TRBV18, with 11 bases matching TRBD2. The CDR3 has 17 residues. Per germline, CDR1 KGHSH and CDR2 LQKENI. Germline trimming cut 5 bases from V and 4 bases from J; bases unmatched to any gene: 10. The CDR3 bases are TGTGCCAGCTCAAGTACGCTAGCGGGAGGTCAGTACAATGAGCAGTTCTTC. This sequence encodes CASSSTLAGGQYNEQFF.

V and J are TRBV4-1 and TRBJ2-2; D is perhaps TRBD2 (7 bases). Per the germline V gene, CDR1 is MGHRA and CDR2 is YSYEKL. V was shortened by 0 bases and J by 4 bases, with 15 bases between the two germline ends. CDR3 length equals 17 residues. This chain's CDR3 is CASSQDGRGGSTGELFF. CDR3 nucleotides: TGCGCCAGCAGCCAAGATGGTAGGGGGGGAAGCACCGGGGAGCTGTTTTTT.

J is TRBJ2-4 and V is TRBV27; D is undetermined. There are 14 residues in the CDR3. Germline CDR1 is MNHEY and CDR2 is SMNVEV (reference sequence). V was clipped by 2 bases and J by 0 bases, with 5 bases between them. CDR3 in amino acids: CASSLRGAKNIQYF. CDR3 nucleotides: TGTGCCAGCAGTTTACGCGGAGCCAAAAACATTCAGTACTTC.

V and J are TRBV5-1 and TRBJ1-1, with no clear D. CDR3 length: 12 amino acids. Trimming stripped 0 bases from V and 7 bases from J, with 7 bases between. CDR1 is SGHRS, CDR2 YFSETQ, per germline. The CDR3 sequence is CASSLGGREAFF. The DNA for the CDR3 is TGCGCCAGCAGCTTGGGTGGCCGTGAAGCTTTCTTT.

J is TRBJ2-7 and V is TRBV7-8; D may be TRBD2 (7 bases). Germline assignment: CDR1 SGHVS and CDR2 FQNEAQ. The length of the CDR3 is 16 residues. With 1 base removed from V and 4 bases from J, the gap between germline ends came to 17 bases. CDR3 sequence: CASSLVSGGGSYEQYF. CDR3 in DNA: TGTGCCAGCAGCTTAGTATCTGGCGGGGGCTCTTACGAGCAGTACTTC. Drawing the rest from reference TRBV7-8 and TRBJ2-7, the complete variable domain is GAGVSQSPRYKVAKRGQDVALRCDPISGHVSLFWYQQALGQGPEFLTYFQNEAQLDKSGLPSDRFFAERPEGSVSTLKIQRTQQEDSAVYLCASSLVSGGGSYEQYFGPGTRLTVT.

The chain employs TRBV5-6 and TRBJ2-1; D ambiguous. The CDR3 sequence is 14 residues long. Trimming took off 8 bases at V and 0 bases at J, with 12 bases between the two ends. Per germline, CDR1 SGHDT and CDR2 YYEEEE. CDR3 sequence: CASQRGSSYNEQFF. In DNA form, the CDR3 reads TGTGCCAGTCAACGCGGAAGCTCCTACAATGAGCAGTTCTTC.

V gene TRBV19 combines with J gene TRBJ1-3; D not certain. Germline-derived CDR1 and CDR2 are LNHDA and SQIVND (reference sequence). This CDR3 has 14 residues. V gave up 3 bases and J gave up 6 bases, with 12 bases separating them. CDR3 sequence: CASSIRTGLNTIYF. The CDR3 DNA reads TGTGCCAGTAGTATCCGGACGGGGTTAAACACCATATATTTT.

The rearrangement joins TRBV10-3 to TRBJ2-7; weak D call: TRBD1 (6 bases). V was shortened by 2 bases and J by 2 bases, with 13 bases between the two germline ends. The CDR3 sequence is 15 residues long. Germline CDR1 ENHRY, CDR2 SYGVKD. The CDR3 region is CAISEPGQFTYEQYF. Here the CDR3 DNA reads TGTGCCATCAGTGAGCCCGGACAGTTTACCTACGAGCAGTACTTC.

V usage is TRBV7-9 and J usage is TRBJ2-3; 9 nucleotides align to TRBD2. The CDR3 consists of 17 residues. Unmatched junction bases numbered 13, after V lost 3 bases and J lost 6 bases. From germline, CDR1 is SEHNR and CDR2 FQNEAQ (reference sequence). The CDR3 loop reads CASSFLNRAGGRDTQYF. The CDR3 DNA is TGTGCCAGCAGCTTTCTAAATAGAGCGGGAGGTCGGGATACGCAGTATTTT.

The V call is TRBV30, the J call TRBJ1-5; D unclear. V gave up 3 bases and J gave up 6 bases, with 9 bases separating them. Germline loops: CDR1 GTSNPN, CDR2 SVGIG (reference sequence). The CDR3 loop spans 12 amino acids. In DNA form, the CDR3 reads TGTGCCTGGAGCGAGGGAAGTCAGCCCCAGCATTTT. As protein: CAWSEGSQPQHF. Filled out from reference TRBV30 and TRBJ1-5, the complete variable domain reads SQTIHQWPATLVQPVGSPLSLECTVEGTSNPNLYWYRQAAGRGLQLLFYSVGIGQISSEVPQNLSASRPQDRQFILSSKKLLLSDSGFYLCAWSEGSQPQHFGDGTRLSIL.

V gene TRBV5-6 combines with J gene TRBJ2-7; D perhaps matches TRBD1 (5 bases). V lost 0 bases, J lost 7 bases, and 11 bases lay in between. Germline CDR1 SGHDT, CDR2 YYEEEE. This CDR3 has 13 residues. CDR3 sequence reads: CASSLGRAEEQYF. CDR3 nucleotide sequence: TGTGCCAGCAGCTTGGGCAGGGCTGAGGAGCAGTACTTC.

Only a few counts were recorded for this clone. The J gene is TRBJ1-1, the V gene TRBV15; maybe TRBD1 (6 bases). Germline CDR1 LNHNV, CDR2 YYDKDF (reference sequence). Trimming took 0 bases from V and 7 from J, leaving 18 bases between them. The CDR3 has 16 amino acids. The CDR3 nucleotides are TGTGCCACCAGCAGAGATCGAGCGAGCAGGGGATTTGAAGCTTTCTTT. This encodes CATSRDRASRGFEAFF. Full variable domain (outside the CDR3, taken from reference TRBV15 and TRBJ1-1): DAMVIQNPRYQVTQFGKPVTLSCSQTLNHNVMYWYQQKSSQAPKLLFHYYDKDFNNEADTPDNFQSRRPNTSFCFLDIRSPGLGDTAMYLCATSRDRASRGFEAFFGQGTRLTVV.

The chain links TRBV6-1 to TRBJ1-1; D not resolved. This CDR3 has 16 amino acids. Per germline, CDR1 MNHNS and CDR2 SASEGT. V lost 1 base and J 0 bases, leaving 12 bases between the germline ends. This chain's CDR3 is CASSEDRKLMNTEAFF. The CDR3 nucleotides read TGTGCCAGCAGTGAAGACAGAAAGCTAATGAACACTGAAGCTTTCTTT.

The chain joins TRBV9 to TRBJ2-7, with 13 nucleotides matching TRBD2. Germline V lookup: CDR1 SGDLS, CDR2 YYNGEE. J lost 7 bases, V lost 3 bases, and 7 bases had no gene match. CDR3 size: 15 residues. CDR3 protein: CASSAGLAGIGEQYF. The CDR3 DNA follows: TGTGCCAGCAGCGCGGGACTAGCGGGAATCGGGGAGCAGTACTTC.

The V and J genes are TRBV10-3 and TRBJ2-7; D not certain. The CDR3 sequence is 14 residues long. The germline CDR1 and CDR2 sequences are ENHRY and SYGVKD. V lost 0 bases and J lost 0, with 6 bases in between. CDR3 sequence reads: CAISESRISYEQYF. The CDR3, as DNA: TGTGCCATCAGTGAGTCGAGGATCTCCTACGAGCAGTACTTC.

CDR3 nucleotide sequence: TGCGCCAGCAGCCAGACAGGGTTCAATGAGCAGTTCTTC. It encodes CASSQTGFNEQFF. This chain links TRBV4-3 with TRBJ2-1, with 7 nucleotides matching TRBD1. There are 13 residues in the CDR3. J gave up 6 bases and V 3 bases, and 2 bases lay outside the gene matches. CDR1 is LGHNA and CDR2 is YSLEER in the germline V gene.

J is TRBJ1-6 and V is TRBV9; 7 bases match TRBD1. Germline-derived CDR1 and CDR2 are SGDLS and YYNGEE. The length of the CDR3 is 15 residues. The V and J ends lost 4 bases and 6 bases, in that order; junction bases with no gene match: 7. CDR3 loop: CASSKRTGFNSPLHF. The CDR3 region has the DNA TGTGCCAGCAGCAAACGGACAGGCTTTAATTCACCCCTCCACTTT.

The gene calls are TRBV21-1 and TRBJ2-3; the DNA was not compared with TRBD1, the D call given in the table. TRBV21-1 is described as a pseudogene. The CDR3 has 17 amino acids. The DNA for the CDR3 is TGTGCCAGCAGCACAATGAACTCAGGGGCCAGCACAGATACGCAGTATTTT. It yields the protein CASSTMNSGASTDTQYF.

This sequence joins TRBV6-5 and TRBJ1-1; no clear D gene. V lost 3 bases, J lost 4 bases, and 12 bases lay in between. The V gene's germline CDR1 is MNHEY and CDR2 SVGAGI. CDR3 length: 14 residues. In DNA, the CDR3 is TGTGCCAGCAGTTATGAGGGCCGGGGCACTGAAGCTTTCTTT. Residues: CASSYEGRGTEAFF.

V and J are TRBV19 and TRBJ2-1; 7 bases are shared with TRBD1. Looked up from germline, CDR1 is LNHDA and CDR2 is SQIVND (reference sequence). The CDR3 spans 15 residues. Trimming took 4 bases from V and 8 from J; bases not matched to a gene: 11. This CDR3 reads CASSTRQGIGDEQFF. In DNA, the CDR3 is TGTGCCAGTAGTACTCGACAGGGTATCGGGGATGAGCAGTTCTTC.

CDR3 nucleotide sequence: TGTGCCAGTAGTATAGCGGGGGGGCGAAACGACTACGAGCAGTACTTC. Translating it yields CASSIAGGRNDYEQYF. The J gene is TRBJ2-7, the V gene TRBV19, with 8 positions matching TRBD2. The CDR3 has 16 residues. From germline, CDR1 is LNHDA and CDR2 SQIVND (reference sequence). J lost 3 bases, V lost 1 base, and 8 bases had no gene match.

DNA for the CDR3: TGTGCCAGCAGCGTAGATGGGGGGTCCGTAGAGACCCAGTACTTC. Encoded protein: CASSVDGGSVETQYF. The gene calls are TRBV9 and TRBJ2-5, with D maybe TRBD2 (6 bases). Germline V gene data show CDR1 as SGDLS and CDR2 as YYNGEE. The CDR3 covers 15 residues. V was cut by 0 bases and J by 4 bases, with 13 bases left in between.

The V and J genes are TRBV19 and TRBJ1-1, with TRBD1 identical over 8 bases. The V gene end was trimmed by 8 bases and the J gene end by 3 bases; junction bases not matched to a gene: 8. The CDR3 runs to 14 residues. Germline values: CDR1 LNHDA, CDR2 SQIVND (reference sequence). As DNA, the CDR3 is TGTGCCAGTTTCTTGACAGGGGATGACACTGAAGCTTTCTTT. Translating gives CASFLTGDDTEAFF.

The chain links TRBV15 to TRBJ2-1; possible D gene TRBD2, 6 bases. The length of the CDR3 is 17 residues. The V gene's germline CDR1 is LNHNV and CDR2 YYDKDF (reference sequence). V lost 0 bases and J lost 3, with 15 bases in between. For the CDR3, the DNA is TGTGCCACCAGCAGAGAGGAGGGCGATGAGTTCTACAATGAGCAGTTCTTC. This translates into CATSREEGDEFYNEQFF. The whole variable domain, filled in from reference TRBV15 and TRBJ2-1, reads DAMVIQNPRYQVTQFGKPVTLSCSQTLNHNVMYWYQQKSSQAPKLLFHYYDKDFNNEADTPDNFQSRRPNTSFCFLDIRSPGLGDTAMYLCATSREEGDEFYNEQFFGPGTRLTVL.

The gene calls are TRBV10-3 and TRBJ1-5; possible D gene TRBD1, 6 bases. V lost 4 bases to trimming and J lost 7 bases, with 11 bases between them. There are 13 residues in the CDR3. Germline loops: CDR1 ENHRY, CDR2 SYGVKD. The CDR3 loop is CAISVQGYQPQHF. The CDR3 region has the DNA TGTGCCATCAGTGTTCAGGGGTACCAGCCCCAGCATTTT.